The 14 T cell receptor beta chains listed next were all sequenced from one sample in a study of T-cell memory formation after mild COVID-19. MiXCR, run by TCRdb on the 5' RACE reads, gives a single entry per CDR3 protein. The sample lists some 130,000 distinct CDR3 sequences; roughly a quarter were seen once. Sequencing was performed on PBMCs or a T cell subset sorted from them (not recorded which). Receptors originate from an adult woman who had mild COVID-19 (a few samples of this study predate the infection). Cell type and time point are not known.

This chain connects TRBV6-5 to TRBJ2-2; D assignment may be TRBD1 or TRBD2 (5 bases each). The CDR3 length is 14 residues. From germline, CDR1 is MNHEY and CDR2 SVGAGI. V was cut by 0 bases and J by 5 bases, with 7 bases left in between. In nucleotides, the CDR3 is TGTGCCAGCAGTTACTCATGGGGGACCGGGGAGCTGTTTTTT. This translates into CASSYSWGTGELFF.

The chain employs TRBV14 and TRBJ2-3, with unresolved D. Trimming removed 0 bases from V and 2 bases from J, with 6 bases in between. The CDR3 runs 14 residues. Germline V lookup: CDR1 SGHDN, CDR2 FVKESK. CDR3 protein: CASSQEGLTDTQYF. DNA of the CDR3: TGTGCCAGCAGCCAAGAAGGCCTCACAGATACGCAGTATTTT.

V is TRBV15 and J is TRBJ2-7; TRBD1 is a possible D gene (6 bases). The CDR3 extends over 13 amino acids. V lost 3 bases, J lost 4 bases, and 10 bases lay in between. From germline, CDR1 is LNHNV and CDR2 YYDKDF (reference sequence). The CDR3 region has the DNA TGTGCCACCAGCAGTAAACAGGGTTACGAGCAGTACTTC. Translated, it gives CATSSKQGYEQYF.

This CDR3 is CASSLVGGGLDTQYF. The DNA of the CDR3 is TGTGCCAGCAGCCTTGTGGGGGGCGGGTTGGATACGCAGTATTTT. J is TRBJ2-3 and V is TRBV11-2; the D call may be TRBD1 or TRBD2 (6 bases each). Trimming removed 5 bases from V and 6 bases from J, with 18 bases in between. The CDR3 extends over 15 amino acids. Germline V gene lookup returns CDR1 SGHAT and CDR2 FQNNGV.

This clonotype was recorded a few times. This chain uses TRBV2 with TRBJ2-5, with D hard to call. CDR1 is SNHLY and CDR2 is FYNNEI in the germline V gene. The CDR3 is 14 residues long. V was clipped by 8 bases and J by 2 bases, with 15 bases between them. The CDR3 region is CASGWAPFQETQYF. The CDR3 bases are TGTGCCAGCGGTTGGGCTCCCTTTCAAGAGACCCAGTACTTC.

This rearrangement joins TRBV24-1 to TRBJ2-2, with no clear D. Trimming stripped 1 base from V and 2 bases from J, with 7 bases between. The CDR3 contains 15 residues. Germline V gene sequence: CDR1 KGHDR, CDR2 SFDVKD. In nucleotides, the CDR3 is TGTGCCACCAGTGATTTAGACCATAACACCGGGGAGCTGTTTTTT. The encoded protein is CATSDLDHNTGELFF.

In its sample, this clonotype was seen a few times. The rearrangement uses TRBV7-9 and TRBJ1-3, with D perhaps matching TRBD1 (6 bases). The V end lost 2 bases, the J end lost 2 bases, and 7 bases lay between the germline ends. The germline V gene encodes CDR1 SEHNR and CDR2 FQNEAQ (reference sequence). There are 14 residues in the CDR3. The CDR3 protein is CASSLHRAGNTIYF. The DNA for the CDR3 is TGTGCCAGCAGCTTACACAGGGCTGGAAACACCATATATTTT.

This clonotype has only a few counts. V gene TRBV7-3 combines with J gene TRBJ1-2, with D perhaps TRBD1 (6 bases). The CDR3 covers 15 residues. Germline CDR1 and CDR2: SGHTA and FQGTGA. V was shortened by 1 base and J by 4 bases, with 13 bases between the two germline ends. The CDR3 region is CASSLNGQWTYGYTF. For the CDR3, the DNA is TGTGCCAGCAGCTTAAATGGACAGTGGACCTATGGCTACACCTTC.

The CDR3 reads CASRSGIYGYTF. In DNA, the CDR3 is TGCGCCAGCAGATCCGGTATCTATGGCTACACCTTC. The J gene is TRBJ1-2, the V gene TRBV5-1, with no clear D. CDR1 SGHRS and CDR2 YFSETQ come from the germline V gene. The CDR3 totals 12 residues. Trimming removed 5 bases from V and 4 bases from J, with 9 bases in between.

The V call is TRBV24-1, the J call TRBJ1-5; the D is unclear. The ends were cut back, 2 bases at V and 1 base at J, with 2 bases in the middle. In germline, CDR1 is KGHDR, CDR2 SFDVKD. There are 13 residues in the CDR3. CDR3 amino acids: CATSDSSNQPQHF. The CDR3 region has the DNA TGTGCCACCAGTGATTCCAGCAATCAGCCCCAGCATTTT.

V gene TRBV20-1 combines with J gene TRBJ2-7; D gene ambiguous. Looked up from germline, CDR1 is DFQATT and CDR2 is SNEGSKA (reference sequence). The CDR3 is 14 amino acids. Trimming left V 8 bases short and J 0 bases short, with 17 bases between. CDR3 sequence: CSPQPFPSSYEQYF. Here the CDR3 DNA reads TGCAGTCCCCAACCGTTTCCTAGCTCCTACGAGCAGTACTTC.

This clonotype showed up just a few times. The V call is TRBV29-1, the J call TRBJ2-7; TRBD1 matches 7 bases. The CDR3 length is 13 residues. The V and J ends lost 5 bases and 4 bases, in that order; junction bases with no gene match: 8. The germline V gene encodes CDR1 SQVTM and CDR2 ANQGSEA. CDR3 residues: CSVKETGIYEQYF. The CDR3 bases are TGCAGCGTTAAGGAGACAGGGATTTACGAGCAGTACTTC.

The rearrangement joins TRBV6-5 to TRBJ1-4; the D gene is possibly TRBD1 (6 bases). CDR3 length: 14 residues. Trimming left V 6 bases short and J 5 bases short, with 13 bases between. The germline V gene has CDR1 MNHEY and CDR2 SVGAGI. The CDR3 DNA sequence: TGTGCCAGCAGCCCGGGGAGGGGGAATGAAAAACTGTTTTTT. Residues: CASSPGRGNEKLFF.

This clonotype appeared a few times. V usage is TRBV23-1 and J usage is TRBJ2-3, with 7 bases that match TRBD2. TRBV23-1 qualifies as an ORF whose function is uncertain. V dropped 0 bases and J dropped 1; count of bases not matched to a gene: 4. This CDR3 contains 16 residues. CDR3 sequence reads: CASSQSGGEGTDTQYF. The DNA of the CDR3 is TGCGCCAGCAGTCAATCGGGGGGGGAAGGCACAGATACGCAGTATTTT.